A single sample gave rise to the 3 T cell receptor beta chains below, sequenced in a study of blood T cell repertoires in COVID-19. Profiling relied on immunoSEQ multiplex PCR, and the TCRdb table lists in-frame clones only, not all of them. The sample records about 46,000 clones, around 90% being singletons. Source material: peripheral blood. Receptor source: a man aged 50 to 60 with active COVID-19.

The chain couples TRBV7-6 to TRBJ2-2, with TRBD2 matching 8 bases. This CDR3 comprises 16 residues. V shed 5 bases and J 8 bases; nucleotides not matched to a gene: 13. Germline CDR1 and CDR2: SGHVS and FNYEAQ. The CDR3 reads CASSPTGTRTGGELFF. The DNA for the CDR3 is TGTGCCAGCAGCCCCACCGGGACTAGAACAGGAGGGGAGCTGTTTTTT.

The J gene is TRBJ1-2, the V gene TRBV29-1; D perhaps matches TRBD1 (6 bases). V dropped 3 bases and J dropped 4 bases, with 12 bases sitting between them. The CDR3 loop spans 13 amino acids. Germline values: CDR1 SQVTM, CDR2 ANQGSEA. The DNA for the CDR3 is TGCAGCGTTGAGAGGGGGGGCGCCTATGGCTACACCTTC. Protein sequence: CSVERGGAYGYTF.

This rearrangement joins TRBV5-1 to TRBJ2-2; maybe TRBD2 (5 bases). V was cut by 3 bases and J by 0 bases, with 12 bases left in between. In germline, CDR1 is SGHRS, CDR2 YFSETQ. The CDR3 extends over 16 amino acids. The CDR3 is CASSSLGSANTGELFF. CDR3 in DNA: TGCGCCAGCAGCTCCCTGGGGAGCGCGAACACCGGGGAGCTGTTTTTT.